The entry below describes one T cell receptor (beta chain). Antigen unknown. The gene names given are mouse names. The read finishes 1 residue shy of the CDR3 end, and the germline J gene is used to complete it. The CDR3 spans 15 residues. CDR1 is SGHSA and CDR2 is FRNQAP in the germline V gene. The J segment lost 7 bases and the V segment lost 2 bases, leaving 3 bases of the junction unmatched. This record comes from a study of tissue T cells after allogeneic stem cell transplantation. Findings and limits, study-wide: Across patients, clones rarely overlapped, yet motif clusters were shared tissue-specifically. Within patients, tissue anatomy strongly shaped TCR repertoire composition.

Only in-frame clones appear in the TCRdb table, and some are missing; sequencing was by immunoSEQ multiplex PCR. In the table there are more than 45,000 clones, 73% of which are singletons. The TCR was taken from a pool of C57BL/6 mice in good health. The chain recombines TRBV16 with TRBJ2-1; TRBD1 matches 12 bases. Sequencing input: sorted cells pooled from one or two spleens. CDR3 sequence: CASSLWDRGRAEQFF. The DNA read from the CDR3 is TGTGCAAGCAGCTTATGGGACAGGGGGCGGGCTGAGCAGTTC.